This T cell receptor beta chain was observed in a study of vaccination effects on CD4 cells after COVID-19. About the study: Samples were taken post-vaccine, and their median timing was 72 days after the second dose.

Prior to sequencing, the ViraFEST assay stimulated PBMC with viral peptide pools, which expanded the antigen-specific CD4+ T cells. Culture lasted about ten days before CD4+ T cell isolation. The infection with SARS-CoV-2 (confirmed by PCR) occurred in this person between March and December 2020. Participants were given two doses of BNT162b2 or mRNA-1273 vaccine. Libraries were prepared by immunoSEQ multiplex PCR; TCRdb keeps only in-frame clonotypes and omits some of them. The sample contains about 15,000 clones, roughly three quarters of which appear only once. For this clone: The antigen is not known.

V lost 2 bases and J lost 3; bases outside the gene matches: 3. The CDR3 spans 15 residues. Germline-derived CDR1 and CDR2 are SGHRS and YFSETQ. The rearrangement uses TRBV5-1 and TRBJ2-5, with 11 positions matching TRBD2. Source: CD4+ T cells from PBMCs cultured with HCoV-NL63 spike peptides, taken after COVID-19 vaccination. This sequence originates from a human donor who had a prior SARS-CoV-2 infection. CDR3 amino acids: CASSLTSGGKETQYF. CDR3 coding DNA: TGCGCCAGCAGCTTAACTAGCGGGGGCAAAGAGACCCAGTACTTC.